This T cell receptor (beta chain) was recorded in a study of tumor and adjacent non-tumor tissue in lung cancer. Study details: Patients comprised some eleven adenocarcinoma, 2 squamous cell carcinoma and 1 small cell lung cancer. General observations from the study: Tumor TCR diversity, when higher, was linked to shorter survival. Tumor repertoires had a smaller top 100 clone share than normal lung.

TCRbeta libraries were built with three rounds of nested PCR, modified from ARM-PCR. Using its own MiXCR run on the multiplex PCR reads, TCRdb lists one record per CDR3 protein. The sample shows roughly 70,000 distinct CDR3 sequences, 60% to 75% of them seen only once. The CDR3 loop spans 13 amino acids. The V end was cut by 7 bases, the J end by 6 bases, with 16 bases between. The germline CDR1 and CDR2 sequences are DFQATT and SNEGSKA (reference sequence). In its sample, this clonotype was seen many times. What it recognizes is unknown. This sample's RNA came from whole unsorted tissue. The sequenced sample was lung tumor tissue. The receptor was derived from a man between 60 and 70 years old with non-small cell lung cancer. The chain joins TRBV20-1 to TRBJ2-1, with D tentatively TRBD2 (5 bases). The CDR3 nucleotides read TGCAGTGTGCGTCTAGCAGGCTCCAATGAGCAGTTCTTC. As protein: CSVRLAGSNEQFF.